This T cell receptor (beta chain) was obtained from a study of T cell changes during pregnancy in multiple sclerosis. Method: immunoSEQ multiplex PCR; TCRdb's copy keeps in-frame clones and lacks some. The sample has around 24,000 clones; about 87% are singletons. Trimming removed 2 bases at V and 4 bases at J, with 18 bases between. The CDR3 loop spans 16 amino acids. Germline V gene lookup returns CDR1 LGHNA and CDR2 YSLEER. The sequencing here drew on CD4+ T cells from peripheral blood mononuclear cells, taken in the second trimester of pregnancy. The TCR originated in a female donor in good health, enrolled as a control in a pregnancy study. The chain recombines TRBV4-3 with TRBJ2-7; D may be TRBD1 (8 bases). This chain's CDR3 is CASSQSPTGGGYEQYF. The DNA of the CDR3 is TGCGCCAGCAGCCAATCCCCTACAGGGGGGGGGTACGAGCAGTACTTC.